This paragraph reports one T cell receptor beta chain. The record originates from a study of blood T cell repertoires in COVID-19. Data came from immunoSEQ multiplex PCR; TCRdb stores just in-frame clones and leaves some out. The table has approximately 180,000 clones, roughly 77% seen once; the top ten hold roughly 17%. Specimen: PBMCs or T cells enriched from blood (not recorded which). This sequence originates from a woman in her fifties or sixties with acute COVID-19.

The CDR3 sequence is CASSPETGGSTEAFF. In DNA form, the CDR3 reads TGTGCCAGCAGCCCTGAGACAGGGGGTAGCACTGAAGCTTTCTTT. The V and J genes are TRBV28 and TRBJ1-1; 9 nucleotides match TRBD1. There are 15 residues in the CDR3. Trimming at V came to 6 bases and at J to 4 bases, leaving 9 bases not matched to a gene. Germline V CDR1 and CDR2: MDHEN, SYDVKM. The full variable domain, rest sourced from reference TRBV28 and TRBJ1-1, is DVKVTQSSRYLVKRTGEKVFLECVQDMDHENMFWYRQDPGLGLRLIYFSYDVKMKEKGDIPEGYSVSREKKERFSLILESASTNQTSMYLCASSPETGGSTEAFFGQGTRLTVV.